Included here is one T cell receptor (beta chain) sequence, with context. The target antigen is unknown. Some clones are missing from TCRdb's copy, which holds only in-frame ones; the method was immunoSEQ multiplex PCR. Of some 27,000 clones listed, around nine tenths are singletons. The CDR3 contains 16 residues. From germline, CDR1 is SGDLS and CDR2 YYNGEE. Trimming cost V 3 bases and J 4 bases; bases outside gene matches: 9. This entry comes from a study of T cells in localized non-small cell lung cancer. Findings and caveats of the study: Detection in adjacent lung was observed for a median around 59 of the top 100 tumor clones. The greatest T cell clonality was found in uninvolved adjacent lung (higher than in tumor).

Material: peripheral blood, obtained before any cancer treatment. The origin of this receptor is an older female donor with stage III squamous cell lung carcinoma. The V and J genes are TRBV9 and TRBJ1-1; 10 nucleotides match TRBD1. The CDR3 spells CASSAPTGGVSTEAFF. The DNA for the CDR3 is TGTGCCAGCAGCGCTCCGACAGGGGGCGTTAGCACTGAAGCTTTCTTT.